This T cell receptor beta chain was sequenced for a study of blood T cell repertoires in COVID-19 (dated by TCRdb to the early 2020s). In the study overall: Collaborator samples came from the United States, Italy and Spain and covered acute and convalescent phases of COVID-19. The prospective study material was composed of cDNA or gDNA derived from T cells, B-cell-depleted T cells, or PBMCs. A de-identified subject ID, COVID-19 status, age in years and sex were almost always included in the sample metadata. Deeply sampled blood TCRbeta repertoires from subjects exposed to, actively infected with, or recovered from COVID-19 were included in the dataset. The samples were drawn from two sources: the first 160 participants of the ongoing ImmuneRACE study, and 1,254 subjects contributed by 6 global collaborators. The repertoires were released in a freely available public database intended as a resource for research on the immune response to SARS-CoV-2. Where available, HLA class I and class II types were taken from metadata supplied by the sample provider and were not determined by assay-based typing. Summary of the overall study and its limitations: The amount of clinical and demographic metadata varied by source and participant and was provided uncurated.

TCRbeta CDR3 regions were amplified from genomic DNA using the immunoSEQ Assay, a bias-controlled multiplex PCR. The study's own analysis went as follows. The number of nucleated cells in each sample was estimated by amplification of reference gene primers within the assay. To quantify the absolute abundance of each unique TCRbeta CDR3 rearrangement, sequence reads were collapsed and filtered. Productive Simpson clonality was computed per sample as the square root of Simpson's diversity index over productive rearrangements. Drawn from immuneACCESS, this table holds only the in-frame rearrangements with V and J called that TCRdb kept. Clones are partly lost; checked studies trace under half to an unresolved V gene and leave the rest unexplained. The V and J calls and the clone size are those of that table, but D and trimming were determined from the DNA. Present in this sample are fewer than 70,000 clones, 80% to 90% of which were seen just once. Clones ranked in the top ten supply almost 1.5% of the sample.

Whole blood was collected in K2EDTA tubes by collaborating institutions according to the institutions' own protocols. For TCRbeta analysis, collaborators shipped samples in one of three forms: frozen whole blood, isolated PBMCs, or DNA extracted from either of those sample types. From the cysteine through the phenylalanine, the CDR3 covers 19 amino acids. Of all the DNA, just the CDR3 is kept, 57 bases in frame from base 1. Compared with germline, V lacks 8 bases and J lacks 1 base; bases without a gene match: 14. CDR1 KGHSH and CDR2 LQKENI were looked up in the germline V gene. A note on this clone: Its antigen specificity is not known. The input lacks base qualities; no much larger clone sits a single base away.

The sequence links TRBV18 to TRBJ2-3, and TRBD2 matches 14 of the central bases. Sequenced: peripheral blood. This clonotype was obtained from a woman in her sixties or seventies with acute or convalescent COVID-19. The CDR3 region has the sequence CASAQSFGLAGGRTDTQYF. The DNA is TGTGCCAGCGCACAGAGTTTTGGACTAGCGGGAGGTCGCACAGATACGCAGTATTTT.